One sample yielded the 22 T cell receptor beta chains listed below, sequenced in a study of metastatic and nonmetastatic thyroid tumors. Thyroid surgery was performed in patients who had received no treatment beforehand. TCRdb reanalyzed the PCR reads with MiXCR. The sample consists of roughly 30,000 clones, 3.7% of them appearing once. Sequencing was done on a sample of blood. The receptor set was obtained from a male donor with papillary thyroid cancer or a benign thyroid nodule (not recorded which). Some clones in this sample may be carry-over from other donors' samples.

This clone rates as medium-sized (0.01 to 0.1%). J is TRBJ1-5 and V is TRBV6-1; D is ambiguous. V dropped 6 bases and J dropped 5 bases, with 8 bases sitting between them. The CDR3 is made up of 12 amino acids. The germline gives CDR1 MNHNS, CDR2 SASEGT. The CDR3 sequence is CASSHQDQPQHF. CDR3 DNA: TGTGCCAGCAGCCACCAGGATCAGCCCCAGCATTTT.

The sample holds a few counts of this clone. This chain connects TRBV2 to TRBJ1-2; D is ambiguous. V lost 7 bases and J lost 5, with 17 bases in between. CDR1 is SNHLY, CDR2 FYNNEI, per germline. The CDR3 is made up of 14 amino acids. Here the CDR3 DNA reads TGTGCCAGCAAAACAACCGGGCCAACTTATGGCTACACCTTC. Amino acids: CASKTTGPTYGYTF.

Turning to this clone: It is likely a read error, because the conserved phenylalanine at the end of the CDR3 is missing. The chain carries TRBV24-1 and TRBJ2-7; TRBD1 matches at 8 bases. CDR3 length: 14 residues. Germline lookup yields CDR1 KGHDR and CDR2 SFDVKD. J gave up 7 bases and V 9 bases, and 13 bases lay outside the gene matches. This chain's CDR3 is CATGPLQGVDEQYL. The DNA for the CDR3 is TGTGCCACCGGCCCCCTACAGGGGGTCGATGAGCAGTACTTG.

This clone has a count of ten or more. The chain links TRBV10-1 to TRBJ2-2; TRBD2 matches 10 bases. The CDR3 runs 14 residues. Germline V gene lookup returns CDR1 WNHNN and CDR2 SYGVQD (reference sequence). V was clipped by 5 bases and J by 4 bases; unmatched bases: 1. The CDR3 reads CASSPSGSTGELFF. The CDR3 region has the DNA TGCGCCAGCAGTCCTAGCGGGAGCACCGGGGAGCTGTTTTTT.

The genes are TRBV6-2 or TRBV6-3 and TRBJ2-3; D might be TRBD1 (6 bases). The V end lost 6 bases, the J end lost 1 base, and 11 bases lay between the germline ends. CDR3 length: 14 residues. Germline lookup yields CDR1 MNHEY and CDR2 SVGEGT. CDR3 residues: CASRPRGGTDTQYF. Here the CDR3 DNA reads TGTGCCAGCAGGCCCAGGGGAGGCACAGATACGCAGTATTTT.

This clone was recorded many times. The chain couples TRBV3-1 to TRBJ1-1; 8 nucleotides align to TRBD1. This CDR3 contains 15 residues. The germline V gene has CDR1 LGHDT and CDR2 YNNKEL (reference sequence). V trimming: 4 bases; J trimming: 4 bases; junction bases outside the gene matches: 8. The chain's CDR3 is CASSRITGGLTEAFF. DNA for the CDR3: TGTGCCAGCAGCCGCATAACAGGGGGTCTCACTGAAGCTTTCTTT.

This clone has a count of ten or more. This rearrangement joins TRBV20-1 to TRBJ1-1; D gene unclear. V lost 2 bases and J 1 base, leaving 11 bases between the germline ends. The germline V gene has CDR1 DFQATT and CDR2 SNEGSKA (reference sequence). The CDR3 has 14 residues. CDR3 amino acids: CSARPEARNTEAFF. Written as DNA, the CDR3 is TGCAGTGCTAGACCGGAGGCGAGGAACACTGAAGCTTTCTTT.

This clone was counted only a few times. The chain has TRBV3-1 and TRBJ1-6, with D unclear. The CDR3 runs 15 residues. Trimming stripped 6 bases from V and 8 bases from J, with 17 bases between. Per germline, CDR1 LGHDT and CDR2 YNNKEL (reference sequence). The CDR3 sequence is CASSKRPGADSPLHF. For the CDR3, the DNA is TGTGCCAGCAGTAAGAGGCCGGGCGCTGATTCACCCCTCCACTTT.

In this sample, this clone turned up many times. This chain connects TRBV20-1 to TRBJ1-2; possible D gene TRBD1, 6 bases. Trimming took off 6 bases at V and 9 bases at J, with 20 bases between the two ends. From germline, CDR1 is DFQATT and CDR2 SNEGSKA (reference sequence). CDR3 length: 13 residues. CDR3 coding DNA: TGCAGTGCCGGCCCCGCAGGGGAAAGCAGCTACACCTTC. Translating it yields CSAGPAGESSYTF.

This clone was counted a few times. This chain joins TRBV6-2 or TRBV6-3 and TRBJ1-1; TRBD1 is a possible D gene (5 bases). With 2 bases removed from V and 1 base from J, the gap between germline ends came to 14 bases. The germline V gene encodes CDR1 MNHEY and CDR2 SVGEGT. The CDR3 is 16 residues long. The CDR3 protein is CASSYMDITGNTEAFF. The DNA for the CDR3 is TGTGCCAGCAGTTACATGGATATTACAGGGAACACTGAAGCTTTCTTT.

By share of the sample, this clone is medium-sized. This chain links TRBV6-2 or TRBV6-3 with TRBJ1-1; no reliable D call. In germline, CDR1 is MNHEY, CDR2 SVGEGT. The CDR3 is made up of 12 amino acids. Between the trimmed V and J ends, which lost 11 bases and 5 bases, there was a span of 15 bases. The CDR3 is CAVNFGRTEAFF. DNA of the CDR3: TGTGCCGTAAATTTCGGGAGGACTGAAGCTTTCTTT.

In its sample, this clone was seen many times. A much larger clone is a single base away; this may be a read error. Other DNA variants within this sample encode the same CDR3. The J gene is TRBJ2-5, the V gene TRBV6-1; D not certain. Deletions cut 6 bases from V and 5 bases from J, with 16 bases between. CDR3 length: 14 amino acids. Per the germline V gene, CDR1 is MNHNS and CDR2 is SASEGT. CDR3 nucleotide sequence: TGTGCCAGCAGCCTCGGCACGGTGACCGAGACCCAGTACTTC. Amino acids: CASSLGTVTETQYF.

This clone came up a few times. V is TRBV7-3 and J is TRBJ2-7; D may match TRBD1 or TRBD2 (5 bases each). Looked up from germline, CDR1 is SGHTA and CDR2 is FQGTGA. This CDR3 comprises 16 residues. The germline V and J ends were trimmed by 2 bases and 7 bases, with 21 bases remaining between them. The CDR3 DNA reads as TGTGCCAGCAGCTTATTCCGTGAGGGGTTATTGAGGGAGCAGTACTTC. It encodes CASSLFREGLLREQYF.

This clone was observed many times. The rearrangement uses TRBV9 and TRBJ1-5; 9 nucleotides line up with TRBD1. CDR1 is SGDLS and CDR2 is YYNGEE in the germline V gene. The J segment lost 9 bases and the V segment lost 2 bases, leaving 6 bases of the junction unmatched. The CDR3 loop spans 14 amino acids. CDR3 in DNA: TGTGCCAGCAGCGTGGGGACAGGGACACGGCCCCAGCATTTT. Translation: CASSVGTGTRPQHF.

There are many counts of this clone. The chain combines TRBV9 with TRBJ2-3; the D gene is possibly TRBD2 (5 bases). The CDR3 has 14 residues. Trimming took 0 bases from V and 7 from J, leaving 12 bases between them. Germline CDR1 SGDLS, CDR2 YYNGEE. CDR3 region: CASSVVPGDNTQYF. In nucleotides, the CDR3 is TGTGCCAGCAGCGTAGTTCCCGGGGATAATACGCAGTATTTT.

The V call is TRBV6-1, the J call TRBJ2-1, with TRBD2 matching over 8 bases. CDR1 is MNHNS, CDR2 SASEGT, per germline. The CDR3 covers 14 residues. V lost 6 bases and J lost 7; bases outside the gene matches: 8. CDR3 sequence: CASRLADYINEQFF. The CDR3 DNA sequence: TGTGCCAGCAGACTAGCGGACTACATAAATGAGCAGTTCTTC.

This clone has a count of ten or more. This may arise from a read error, as a much more abundant clone is one base away. The CDR3 coding sequence is TGTGCCAGCAGTCTACAGGGGAGAGCGGGCTATGGCTACACCTTC. Translating gives CASSLQGRAGYGYTF. The chain employs TRBV6-2 or TRBV6-3 and TRBJ1-2; 7 nucleotides line up with TRBD1. The CDR3 loop spans 15 amino acids. Losses at the gene ends were 5 bases for V and 4 bases for J; bases not matched to a gene: 10. CDR1 is MNHEY and CDR2 is SVGEGT in the germline V gene.

This clone has more than one count but fewer than ten. J is TRBJ2-7 and V is TRBV5-1, with D uncertain. V was pared by 0 bases and J by 0 bases, with 7 bases between. Germline V gene sequence: CDR1 SGHRS, CDR2 YFSETQ. This CDR3 has 14 amino acids. In DNA, the CDR3 is TGCGCCAGCAGCTTGGCGAGTTTCTCCTACGAGCAGTACTTC. Translated, it gives CASSLASFSYEQYF.

This clone has a count of ten or more. A much larger clone differs by one base, so this may be a read error. The rearrangement uses TRBV20-1 and TRBJ2-1, with 10 positions matching TRBD2. The V segment lost 6 bases and the J segment 7 bases; nucleotides outside the gene matches: 12. The CDR3 is 15 amino acids. Germline V CDR1 and CDR2: DFQATT, SNEGSKA (reference sequence). The CDR3 DNA follows: TGCAGTGCGTCTCTTAGCGGGAGGCAGGGTAATGAGCAGTTCTTC. Its protein is CSASLSGRQGNEQFF.

The CDR3 loop reads CASTRESSYEQYF. The CDR3 DNA follows: TGTGCCAGCACTCGGGAGTCTTCCTACGAGCAGTACTTC. J is TRBJ2-7 and V is TRBV25-1; tentative D call: TRBD2 (6 bases). From germline, CDR1 is MGHDK and CDR2 SYGVNS. The CDR3 spans 13 residues. V was shortened by 7 bases and J by 1 base, with 11 bases between the two germline ends.

This clone has more than one count but fewer than ten. V usage is TRBV6-1 and J usage is TRBJ1-1; 7 positions agree with TRBD1. V gave up 7 bases and J gave up 9 bases; unmatched junction bases: 11. This CDR3 comprises 13 residues. Germline CDR1 and CDR2: MNHNS and SASEGT. CDR3 DNA sequence: TGTGCCAGCACAGGACAGGCGCAATCTCAAGCTTTCTTT. This encodes CASTGQAQSQAFF.

The chain is built from TRBV6-1 and TRBJ2-7; 9 bases line up with TRBD1. The V gene's germline CDR1 is MNHNS and CDR2 SASEGT. The CDR3 runs to 14 residues. The V segment lost 7 bases and the J segment 4 bases; nucleotides outside the gene matches: 8. This chain's CDR3 is CASTMTGGKYEQYF. In DNA form, the CDR3 reads TGTGCCAGCACCATGACAGGGGGGAAGTACGAGCAGTACTTC.